This T cell receptor (beta chain) was sequenced during a study of T cell changes during pregnancy in multiple sclerosis. Data came from immunoSEQ multiplex PCR; TCRdb stores just in-frame clones and leaves some out. This repertoire shows some 80,000 clones, approximately 88% found once; its top ten account for about 0.9%. Specimen: peripheral blood, collected in the first trimester of pregnancy. This receptor was taken from a female donor in good health, enrolled as a control in a pregnancy study.

The CDR3 protein is CASSESGGTGGLNEQFF. In DNA form, the CDR3 reads TGCGCCAGCAGTGAGTCGGGCGGAACGGGGGGGCTGAATGAGCAGTTCTTC. V gene TRBV10-2 combines with J gene TRBJ2-1; the match to TRBD2 covers 8 bases. Germline trimming cut 0 bases from V and 7 bases from J; bases unmatched to any gene: 11. Germline V gene sequence: CDR1 WSHSY, CDR2 SAAADI. The CDR3 extends over 17 amino acids.